This T cell receptor (beta chain) stems from a study of cytomegalovirus exposure and HLA in healthy donors (TCRdb year 2017). For the study in its entirety: An earlier analysis of approximately 590 of the donors reported more than 250 Gb of sequence data and 100 million to 140 million unique TCR beta sequences from some 180 million T cells. An early release that covered several hundred HLA-typed donors contained 300 to 350 gigabases of sequencing data and 65 million to 100 million unique TCR sequences. Of the 300 to 500 genotyped donors, 65% to 90% were placed in the genetic ancestry cluster associated with self-reported Caucasian donors. The study was designed to test whether signatures of past pathogen exposure could be identified by cataloging public T cell receptors. The study used immunosequencing to profile the T cell repertoires of under 700 subjects and linked those repertoires to cytomegalovirus serostatus. Besides the first cohort of approximately 670 subjects, a separate validation cohort made up of roughly 120 different subjects was used. High-throughput TCR immunosequencing, statistical association of individual TCRs with disease status, and machine learning were combined to predict cytomegalovirus infection status. To study patterns of TCR occurrence, a later analysis re-analyzed previously published TCR beta repertoires from 666 donors and added high-resolution HLA genotyping. Rather than using new phenotypic data, the later analysis identified candidate immune exposures from TCR beta sequences and from how often those sequences occurred across donors. An earlier analysis of 587 of the donors used high-throughput TCR beta sequencing to judge whether each TCR beta V gene segment behaved as functional or pseudogenic. Donor age, sex, ethnicity and CMV serostatus were compiled together with the repertoire data. A later genetic analysis used genome-wide SNP genotypes for about 60% of the 666 donors, treating that subset as a discovery cohort. Every repertoire in the discovery cohort had been generated on one and the same sequencing platform. Class I and class II HLA loci were covered by the typing at four-digit resolution. Typing coverage varied by locus: about 620-640 donors for A, B, C, DRB1 and DQB1; more than 500 for DQA1; more than 600 for DPA1; approximately 450 for DPB1. Five DR-DQ haplotypes were handled as single units for association and clustering, since linkage in the cohort was strong. Among some 400 genotyped donors of the cohort, an average of around 220,000 unique TCR beta nucleotide sequences was sequenced per donor, of which roughly 18% were non-productive. Findings and caveats that apply to the study as a whole: The sequencing pipeline was judged likely to have produced a cluster of highly shared sequence variants as a technical artifact. Most CMV-associated TCR beta chains appeared to be HLA-restricted in a later analysis, and the HLA associations seemed to be driven largely by CMV exposure. According to a later analysis, TCR association rates differed among HLA loci, with DRB1 alleles showing the most associated TCRs and HLA-C alleles showing the fewest. Correlated functional status among segregating V segments might be attributable to linkage disequilibrium, but an unknown experimental factor could not be ruled out. The earlier analysis of 450 to 700 of the donors excluded 15 to 20 rarely observed V segments, including chromosome 9 orphons, because counts were too low. In vitro tests confirmed that a few of the cytomegalovirus-associated TCR beta chains recognize cytomegalovirus antigens. Cytomegalovirus status was reported to be diagnosed by the classifier with high specificity and sensitivity in both the original and validation cohorts. Most TCR sequences were seen in very few donors, while some public TCRs were found in many individuals. A later genetic analysis reported fewer N-insertions in productive TCRs among donors in an Asian-associated ancestry cluster than the roughly 620-donor mean. In a later analysis, HLA-associated TCR beta chains were found to be more clonally expanded and to have lower generation probabilities than equally common non-associated chains. The authors suggested that the approach could potentially be generalized to other disease states and immunological phenotypes. According to a later analysis, parvovirus B19, influenza, CMV and Epstein-Barr virus appeared linked to several top co-occurrence clusters. Sequencing depth was assumed to be roughly uniform across donors in the presence/absence analyses, though that assumption may not hold. For the cohort, immune exposure information was limited to CMV serostatus. Because HLA typing was unavailable for some donors at each locus, only the typed subset was used in association tests. When HLA alleles, especially DR and DQ, strongly co-occurred, TCR associations were difficult to assign to individual alleles. In a later genetic analysis, a missense DCLRE1C variant was associated with V-gene and J-gene trimming of TCR beta chains, and the association was replicated in an independent cohort. At a false discovery rate of 0.05, a later analysis linked 15,000 to 20,000 TCR beta sequences to specific HLA alleles. Broadly in line with IMGT annotations, most TCR beta V segments showed up in productive rearrangements about 87% or about 30% of the time in an earlier analysis of 587 of the donors. A further reported finding was that TCR beta sequences accurately predicted the HLA-A and HLA-B alleles for most subjects in the first cohort. Some IMGT-functional V segments, including TRBV6-2 and TRBV6-3, could not be told apart with the 87-base-pair reads, so those segments were excluded. In the study, some 160 TCR beta chains were listed as associated with cytomegalovirus. In this cohort, only TCR beta chains were sequenced, and detectable features were limited by the absence of alpha or paired-chain data.

The library was made by the immunoSEQ multiplex PCR assay. For the multiplex PCR, a mixture combining 60 forward primers for TCR Vbeta segments and 13 reverse primers for TCR Jbeta segments was used. Amplification of the CDR3 region of rearranged TCR beta genes was performed with a multiplex PCR assay on genomic DNA. The Illumina HiSeq System was used to sequence the amplified TCR beta libraries as 87-base-pair reads. The authors' pipeline ran thus. Across the 600 to 700 repertoires, a later analysis counted about 81 million unique TCR beta chains, 9.5 million to 13 million of which were shared by at least two donors. Raw reads were error-corrected and collapsed into unique sequences by a nearest-neighbor algorithm in which closely related sequences were merged to remove PCR and sequencing errors. CDR3 sequences were aligned to IMGT reference sequences to assign V, D and J gene segments. Each retained sequence needed at least a six-nucleotide match to both a V gene segment and a J gene segment. A rearrangement was called productive if the CDR3 had no stop codons and remained in frame with V and J, and every other rearrangement was called non-productive. CDR3 was defined according to IMGT convention as the region running from the second conserved V-encoded cysteine to the conserved J-encoded phenylalanine. Sequences without an unambiguous match to a single V gene segment were excluded from the earlier analysis of over 500 of the donors. An earlier analysis of fewer than 750 of the donors called V segments functional above 56.7% productive rearrangements and segregating when the between-donor standard deviation exceeded 5%. A statistical classification framework was built to diagnose cytomegalovirus status from the catalog of TCR beta chain sequences. V and J gene assignment, in a later analysis, came from comparing TCR nucleotide sequences with IMGT/GENE-DB human TR gene sequences. Using the TCRdist pipeline, a later analysis assigned CDR3 sequences along with most-parsimonious VDJ recombination scenarios. A later analysis defined each TCR beta chain by its CDR3 amino acid sequence plus V-gene family, and excluded reads lacking a unique V-gene family. As a way to deal with suspected cross-contamination and a sequencing artifact, a later analysis dropped 450 to 600 nucleotide sequences that were highly shared and had low generation probability. In a later analysis, a clonal expansion index was calculated for each public chain from normalized within-repertoire ranks of inferred template counts. A later analysis computed generation probabilities with a VDJ recombination model fitted to out-of-frame rearrangements, and checked the results against IGoR. In a later analysis, hypergeometric tests were used to score TCR-TCR, TCR-HLA and TCR-CMV co-occurrence, with a repertoire-size bias correction applied to TCR pairs. A later analysis estimated false discovery rates by permuting HLA or CMV assignments 20 times. In a later analysis, co-occurring TCRs were grouped using DBSCAN, and TCRdist sequence similarity was added for clustering within HLA-allele-positive subsets. For co-occurrence clustering, repertoires with fewer than 30,000 or more than 120,000 public chains were excluded, along with about five repertoires with anomalous nucleotide sharing. This is the immuneACCESS table as TCRdb keeps it, with only in-frame sequences that have V and J called. A part of the clones is gone; compared with another copy, unresolved V genes explain less than half, and the rest is unexplained. The V and J calls and the clone size are those of that table, but D and trimming were determined from the DNA. The sample profile shows about 120,000 clones; about a sixth of them were found once. The top ten clonotypes cover less than 3.5% of the sample.

The cohort comprised hundreds of healthy bone marrow donors. At the time of sampling, all cohort members were nominally healthy, though unrecorded immune exposures were likely present. The donor tested CMV seropositive, placing the donor among the 289 seropositive members of the cohort. Each donor provided a peripheral blood sample, and peripheral blood mononuclear cells were used for TCR beta sequencing. Genomic DNA extraction from the blood cell samples was performed with the Qiagen DNeasy Blood Extraction Kit. This clone was detected only a few times. It has no known antigen specificity. Base-call qualities are not available, and no considerably larger clone is one nucleotide away. Its CDR3 holds 14 amino acids, cysteine through phenylalanine. The DNA shown is the 42-base CDR3, in frame from base 1. From a lookup of the germline V gene (reference sequence), CDR1 and CDR2 are MNHEY and SMNVEV. At the junction V is shortened by 3 bases and J by 2 bases, with 9 bases in between.

The receptor was isolated from a female donor in good health and CMV-seropositive. Recombination joined TRBV27 with TRBJ2-3; a tentative D match to TRBD1 spans 5 bases. Sequences were obtained from PBMCs. The CDR3 reads CASSFDRYTDTQYF. The nucleotide sequence is given as TGTGCCAGCAGTTTTGACAGATACACAGATACGCAGTATTTT.